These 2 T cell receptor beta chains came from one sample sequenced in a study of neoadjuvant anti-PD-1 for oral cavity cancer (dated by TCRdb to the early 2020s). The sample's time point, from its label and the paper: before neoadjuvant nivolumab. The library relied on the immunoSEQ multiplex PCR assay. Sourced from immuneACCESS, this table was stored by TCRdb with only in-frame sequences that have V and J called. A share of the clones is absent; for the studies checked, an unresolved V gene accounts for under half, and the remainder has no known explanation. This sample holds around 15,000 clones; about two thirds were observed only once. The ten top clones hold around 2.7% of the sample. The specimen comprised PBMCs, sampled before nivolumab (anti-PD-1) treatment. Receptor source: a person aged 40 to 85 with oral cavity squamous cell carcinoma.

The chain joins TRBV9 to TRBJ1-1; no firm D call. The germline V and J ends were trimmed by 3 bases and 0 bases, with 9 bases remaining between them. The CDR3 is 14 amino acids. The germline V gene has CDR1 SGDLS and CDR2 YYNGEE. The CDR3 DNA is TGTGCCAGCAGCGCTTCGAACCTGAACACTGAAGCTTTCTTT. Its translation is CASSASNLNTEAFF.

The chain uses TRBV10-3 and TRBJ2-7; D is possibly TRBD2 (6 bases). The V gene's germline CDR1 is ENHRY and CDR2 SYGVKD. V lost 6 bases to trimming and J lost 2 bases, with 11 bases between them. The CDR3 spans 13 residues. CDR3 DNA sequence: TGTGCCATCAGGGGGGACTCTCCCTACGAGCAGTACTTC. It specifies CAIRGDSPYEQYF.